Ten or more counts support the clone carrying this T cell receptor beta chain. Its specificity is unknown. These data are taken from a study of T cells in Graves' hyperthyroidism and ophthalmopathy. The overall study: At the time of initial diagnosis and before any treatment, peripheral blood was collected.

Amplified TCR beta CDR3 regions came from RNA transcripts. Researchers ran a first-round RT-PCR on the TCR CDR3 using the HTBI primer set. TCRdb processed the multiplex PCR reads anew with MiXCR; each CDR3 protein has one entry. Altogether some 490,000 distinct CDR3 sequences are present, about 22% being singletons, with the ten largest covering about 53%. The V gene's germline CDR1 is DFQATT and CDR2 SNEGSKA (reference sequence). V shed 1 base and J 2 bases; nucleotides not matched to a gene: 5. CDR3 size: 15 residues. Whole-study findings and limits: Blood also carried most thyroid clonotypes expanded above 0.001. Before onset, by a median of approximately 6.2 months, the model predicted ophthalmopathy.

This chain connects TRBV20-1 to TRBJ2-3; TRBD2 matches at 8 bases. The sequenced material came from blood. This receptor was identified in a woman aged 70-85 years with Graves' ophthalmopathy. As DNA, the CDR3 is TGCAGTGCTAGAGGCGGTAGCGGGAACACAGATACGCAGTATTTT. This codes for CSARGGSGNTDTQYF.